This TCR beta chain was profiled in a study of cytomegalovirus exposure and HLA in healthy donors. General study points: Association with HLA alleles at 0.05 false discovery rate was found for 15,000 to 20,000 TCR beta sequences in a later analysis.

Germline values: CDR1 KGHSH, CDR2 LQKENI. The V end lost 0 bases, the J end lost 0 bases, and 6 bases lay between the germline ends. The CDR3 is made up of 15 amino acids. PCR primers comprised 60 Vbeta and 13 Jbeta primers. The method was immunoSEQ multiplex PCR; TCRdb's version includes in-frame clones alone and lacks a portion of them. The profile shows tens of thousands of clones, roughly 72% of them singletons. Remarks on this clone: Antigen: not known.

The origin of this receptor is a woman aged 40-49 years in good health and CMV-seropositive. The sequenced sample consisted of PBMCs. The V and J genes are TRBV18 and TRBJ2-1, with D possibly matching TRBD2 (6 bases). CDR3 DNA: TGTGCCAGCTCACCACCGGGAGGCTCCTACAATGAGCAGTTCTTC. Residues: CASSPPGGSYNEQFF.